Included here is one TCR beta chain sequence, with context. These data originate in a study of beta chain features in type 1 diabetes. Trimming at V came to 6 bases and at J to 2 bases, leaving 31 bases not matched to a gene. This CDR3 has 22 residues. Germline loops: CDR1 SNHLY, CDR2 FYNNEI. What was sequenced were expressed TCRB transcripts, since all of the isolated RNA had been reverse transcribed. Profiling relied on immunoSEQ multiplex PCR, and the TCRdb table lists in-frame clones only, not all of them. Of 350,000 to 400,000 clones in the sample, roughly 15% were seen once. Material: naive CD4+ T cells from blood. The TCR was taken from a woman younger than 35 in good health. The V and J genes are TRBV2 and TRBJ2-7; 7 nucleotides agree with TRBD2. The CDR3 here is CASRDLGEGSKLGLLRTYEQYF. The CDR3 region has the DNA TGTGCCAGCAGAGACCTCGGGGAGGGGTCCAAATTAGGATTGCTTCGGACCTACGAGCAGTACTTC.